Shown below are 30 T cell receptor beta chains from a single sample sequenced in a study of T-cell memory formation after mild COVID-19. Via MiXCR, TCRdb re-called the 5' RACE reads, giving one row per CDR3 protein. Found here are hundreds of thousands of distinct CDR3 sequences, 24% of them singletons; the top ten hold 8.8%. The sequenced material came from PBMCs or a T cell subset sorted from them (not recorded which). The receptor source for this set is an adult woman who had mild COVID-19 (a few samples of this study predate the infection). Cell type and time point are not known.

This clonotype was observed a few times. The chain employs TRBV12-3 or TRBV12-4 and TRBJ2-1, with 7 bases that match TRBD1. V dropped 2 bases and J dropped 7; count of bases not matched to a gene: 5. The CDR3 spans 14 residues. CDR3 coding DNA: TGTGCCAGCAGTTTAAAGACAGGGAGTAATGAGCAGTTCTTC. It translates to CASSLKTGSNEQFF.

The chain is built from TRBV2 and TRBJ1-5; D is possibly TRBD1 (5 bases). The V end lost 6 bases, the J end lost 7 bases, and 19 bases lay between the germline ends. The CDR3 has 15 amino acids. CDR1 SNHLY and CDR2 FYNNEI come from the germline V gene. Here the CDR3 reads CASRPMVAGRQPQHF. The CDR3 DNA is TGTGCCAGCAGACCTATGGTGGCAGGGAGGCAGCCCCAGCATTTT.

The chain couples TRBV4-3 to TRBJ2-5, with TRBD2 matching over 10 bases. CDR3 length: 14 amino acids. Germline V CDR1 and CDR2: LGHNA, YSLEER. The V and J ends lost 2 bases and 3 bases, in that order; junction bases with no gene match: 0. The CDR3 spells CASSQLAGEETQYF. The CDR3, as DNA: TGCGCCAGCAGCCAACTAGCGGGAGAAGAGACCCAGTACTTC.

This clonotype was observed a few times. This sequence joins TRBV3-1 and TRBJ2-7, with D uncertain. V was shortened by 8 bases and J by 3 bases, with 8 bases between the two germline ends. The CDR3 has 11 amino acids. Germline values: CDR1 LGHDT, CDR2 YNNKEL (reference sequence). The CDR3 nucleotides read TGTGCCAGCGGCGAAGACTACGAGCAGTACTTC. It specifies CASGEDYEQYF.

The V call is TRBV24-1, the J call TRBJ2-1, with D perhaps matching TRBD2 (5 bases). The germline gives CDR1 KGHDR, CDR2 SFDVKD. The CDR3 length is 15 residues. The V gene lost 0 bases and the J gene lost 1 base, with 6 bases spanning the gap. The CDR3 region has the DNA TGTGCCACCAGTGATTTGGCGGGTTCCTACAATGAGCAGTTCTTC. Translating it yields CATSDLAGSYNEQFF.

The chain employs TRBV10-3 and TRBJ1-2; D is perhaps TRBD1 (5 bases). Germline V lookup: CDR1 ENHRY, CDR2 SYGVKD. This CDR3 contains 13 residues. Trimming shortened V by 4 bases and J by 8 bases, and 14 bases separated the two germline ends. CDR3 bases: TGTGCCATCAGTGGGGGCGAATCCCCGGGCTACACCTTC. This gives the protein CAISGGESPGYTF.

CDR3 loop: CASSSSPAIGNQETQYF. CDR3 sequence (DNA): TGTGCCAGCAGCTCCTCCCCCGCCATAGGAAACCAAGAGACCCAGTACTTC. The chain recombines TRBV7-8 with TRBJ2-5; D gene uncertain. CDR3 size: 17 residues. The V gene's germline CDR1 is SGHVS and CDR2 FQNEAQ. V was pared by 4 bases and J by 0 bases, with 18 bases between.

V and J are TRBV12-3 or TRBV12-4 and TRBJ2-3; the D gene is possibly TRBD1 (6 bases). V was cut by 3 bases and J by 3 bases, with 10 bases left in between. The CDR3 covers 14 residues. CDR3 in DNA: TGTGCCAGCAGTTTTATACAGGGTACAGATACGCAGTATTTT. Amino acids: CASSFIQGTDTQYF.

V and J are TRBV5-5 and TRBJ2-1, with 9 bases aligning to TRBD2. The CDR3 spans 15 residues. Germline CDR1 and CDR2: SGHKS and YYEKEE (reference sequence). Trimming cost V 4 bases and J 6 bases; bases outside gene matches: 8. The CDR3 DNA sequence: TGTGCCAGCAGCGAAATGGGACTAGCAATCAATGAGCAGTTCTTC. Translated, it gives CASSEMGLAINEQFF.

The chain joins TRBV29-1 to TRBJ2-1; 9 nucleotides agree with TRBD1. The CDR3 length is 14 residues. The germline CDR1 and CDR2 sequences are SQVTM and ANQGSEA. V shed 4 bases and J 5 bases; nucleotides not matched to a gene: 6. The CDR3 reads CSVVPGQGNNEQFF. The CDR3 nucleotides are TGCAGCGTTGTTCCGGGACAGGGTAACAATGAGCAGTTCTTC.

This chain connects TRBV7-3 to TRBJ2-3; D possibly matches TRBD1 or TRBD2 (5 bases each). Germline assignment: CDR1 SGHTA and CDR2 FQGTGA. The CDR3 covers 14 residues. Trimming removed 5 bases from V and 4 bases from J, with 13 bases in between. CDR3 sequence: CASSLGGVADTQYF. The CDR3 DNA follows: TGTGCCAGCAGCCTTGGGGGTGTCGCAGATACGCAGTATTTT.

This clonotype appeared many times. CDR3 amino acids: CSAMGGLAGPISYNEQFF. As DNA, the CDR3 is TGCAGTGCTATGGGCGGACTAGCGGGACCGATCTCCTACAATGAGCAGTTCTTC. The genes are TRBV20-1 and TRBJ2-1, with 12 positions matching TRBD2. V lost 4 bases and J lost 0; bases outside the gene matches: 10. CDR3 size: 18 residues. Germline CDR1 is DFQATT and CDR2 is SNEGSKA (reference sequence).

V gene TRBV20-1 combines with J gene TRBJ2-7; no clear D gene. Germline CDR1 and CDR2: DFQATT and SNEGSKA (reference sequence). The ends were cut back, 1 base at V and 1 base at J, with 5 bases in the middle. CDR3 length: 12 residues. The CDR3 DNA follows: TGCAGTGCTAGAGTCACTTCCTACGAGCAGTACTTC. It specifies CSARVTSYEQYF.

This chain links TRBV4-1 with TRBJ1-1; no definite D call. The CDR3 spans 14 residues. Germline CDR1 is MGHRA and CDR2 is YSYEKL. V was clipped by 7 bases and J by 0 bases, with 12 bases between them. The DNA of the CDR3 is TGCGCCAGCATCGCCCACGGGATGAACACTGAAGCTTTCTTT. Amino acids: CASIAHGMNTEAFF.

The chain links TRBV5-1 to TRBJ2-5; D ambiguous. The CDR3 extends over 12 amino acids. Per germline, CDR1 SGHRS and CDR2 YFSETQ. V was pared by 7 bases and J by 6 bases, with 13 bases between. The CDR3, as DNA: TGCGCCAGCCCGGGCCCCGGGCAGACCCAGTACTTC. Translated: CASPGPGQTQYF. Full variable domain (rest looked up from reference TRBV5-1 and TRBJ2-5): KAGVTQTPRYLIKTRGQQVTLSCSPISGHRSVSWYQQTPGQGLQFLFEYFSETQRNKGNFPGRFSGRQFSNSRSEMNVSTLELGDSALYLCASPGPGQTQYFGPGTRLLVL.

This clonotype came up a few times. This chain joins TRBV15 and TRBJ1-2; 10 positions match TRBD1. Germline assignment: CDR1 LNHNV and CDR2 YYDKDF (reference sequence). CDR3 length: 15 amino acids. J was trimmed by 8 bases and V by 1 base; bases with no gene match: 7. The CDR3 region has the DNA TGTGCCACCAGCAGAGGGGGACAGGGGTATTCGGGCTACACCTTC. This sequence encodes CATSRGGQGYSGYTF.

This clonotype was found a few times. The chain joins TRBV7-9 to TRBJ1-4; D unresolved. Trimming cost V 0 bases and J 6 bases, with 11 bases left between them. CDR3 size: 15 residues. Germline CDR1 and CDR2: SEHNR and FQNEAQ (reference sequence). DNA for the CDR3: TGTGCCAGCAGCTTAGCCCCAACCGGGGATGAAAAACTGTTTTTT. It translates to CASSLAPTGDEKLFF.

The chain carries TRBV4-2 and TRBJ2-5; 14 nucleotides match TRBD2. The CDR3 loop spans 22 amino acids. The V and J ends lost 1 base and 5 bases, in that order; junction bases with no gene match: 21. In germline, CDR1 is LGHNA, CDR2 YNFKEQ. CDR3 region: CASSQVVPSGGGLAGARETQYF. The CDR3 nucleotides are TGTGCCAGCAGCCAAGTGGTTCCCTCGGGGGGGGGACTAGCGGGAGCTCGGGAGACCCAGTACTTC.

V and J are TRBV5-1 and TRBJ1-1; 9 nucleotides align to TRBD1. Losses at the gene ends were 0 bases for V and 0 bases for J; bases not matched to a gene: 3. The CDR3 contains 16 residues. Germline V gene sequence: CDR1 SGHRS, CDR2 YFSETQ. The CDR3 protein is CASSLEGQGVNTEAFF. The CDR3 nucleotides read TGCGCCAGCAGCTTGGAGGGACAGGGTGTGAACACTGAAGCTTTCTTT.

This clonotype was recorded a few times. The CDR3 reads CATSRDGGTGRIYGYTF. In nucleotides, the CDR3 is TGTGCCACCAGCAGAGATGGAGGGACAGGGCGCATCTATGGCTACACCTTC. The chain uses TRBV15 and TRBJ1-2; 9 bases agree with TRBD1. After removal of 0 bases from V and 4 bases from J, the junction contained 9 bases not matched to a gene. The length of the CDR3 is 17 residues. Looked up from germline, CDR1 is LNHNV and CDR2 is YYDKDF (reference sequence).

This clonotype turned up a few times. This chain connects TRBV7-3 to TRBJ1-1; TRBD1 matches 7 bases. Germline V gives CDR1 SGHTA, CDR2 FQGTGA. The V gene end was trimmed by 5 bases and the J gene end by 6 bases; junction bases not matched to a gene: 6. This CDR3 is 13 amino acids long. The CDR3 sequence: CASSLTGVSEAFF. The CDR3 nucleotides are TGTGCCAGCAGCCTTACAGGGGTTTCTGAAGCTTTCTTT.

The chain carries TRBV6-5 and TRBJ2-4; D is possibly TRBD2 (6 bases). The V end lost 0 bases, the J end lost 6 bases, and 12 bases lay between the germline ends. The CDR3 extends over 15 amino acids. CDR1 and CDR2 from the germline V gene are MNHEY and SVGAGI. CDR3 nucleotides: TGTGCCAGCAGTTACTCGGGGGGATACGGAAACATTCAGTACTTC. Translated: CASSYSGGYGNIQYF.

The table lists this clonotype with a few counts. V usage is TRBV7-9 and J usage is TRBJ2-1, with TRBD2 matching over 10 bases. Per the germline V gene, CDR1 is SEHNR and CDR2 is FQNEAQ (reference sequence). The CDR3 extends over 17 amino acids. The V gene end was trimmed by 0 bases and the J gene end by 5 bases; junction bases not matched to a gene: 7. The CDR3 loop is CASSLARRLAGDNEQFF. CDR3 DNA sequence: TGTGCCAGCAGCTTAGCGCGAAGGCTAGCGGGGGACAATGAGCAGTTCTTC.

V gene TRBV12-3 or TRBV12-4 combines with J gene TRBJ2-1; 15 bases are a match to TRBD2. The junction had 7 bases not matched to a gene; V was cut back by 6 bases and J by 7 bases. CDR3 length: 16 amino acids. The CDR3 DNA sequence: TGTGCCAGCAGACCTGGGACTAGCGGGAGGTTTAATGAGCAGTTCTTC. Translation gives CASRPGTSGRFNEQFF.

The table lists this clonotype with a few counts. The chain combines TRBV29-1 with TRBJ2-2, with D unresolved. This CDR3 region has 13 residues. V gave up 6 bases and J gave up 2 bases, with 10 bases separating them. Germline V gene sequence: CDR1 SQVTM, CDR2 ANQGSEA. The CDR3 DNA sequence: TGCAGCGTGGCTGCGTCCAACACCGGGGAGCTGTTTTTT. Encoded protein: CSVAASNTGELFF.

This clonotype was picked up a small number of times. The rearrangement links TRBV29-1 to TRBJ1-2; 7 bases are shared with TRBD1. The CDR3 covers 12 residues. The junction had 6 bases not matched to a gene; V was cut back by 7 bases and J by 4 bases. The V gene's germline CDR1 is SQVTM and CDR2 ANQGSEA. CDR3 protein: CSAGDSTYGYTF. DNA for the CDR3: TGCAGCGCCGGGGACAGCACCTATGGCTACACCTTC.

This clonotype was seen a handful of times. The gene calls are TRBV5-1 and TRBJ1-1; D is undetermined. The V and J ends lost 5 bases and 4 bases respectively, with 12 bases between them. CDR1 and CDR2 (germline): SGHRS, YFSETQ. This CDR3 has 13 residues. The DNA of the CDR3 is TGCGCCAGCAGATCCGGGGAGGGCACTGAAGCTTTCTTT. Amino acids: CASRSGEGTEAFF.

This clonotype was seen a handful of times. The chain carries TRBV27 and TRBJ2-3; D gene uncertain. This CDR3 region has 15 residues. V dropped 5 bases and J dropped 0 bases, with 12 bases sitting between them. Germline assignment: CDR1 MNHEY and CDR2 SMNVEV (reference sequence). The CDR3 region has the DNA TGTGCCAGCAGTCCATCGCCCGACAGCACAGATACGCAGTATTTT. Translated: CASSPSPDSTDTQYF.

J is TRBJ2-7 and V is TRBV7-9, with 7 bases matching TRBD1. The CDR3 length is 16 residues. The germline CDR1 and CDR2 sequences are SEHNR and FQNEAQ (reference sequence). V dropped 0 bases and J dropped 4; count of bases not matched to a gene: 9. The CDR3, as DNA: TGTGCCAGCAGCTTAGCGACCTCAGGGGGTGTATACGAGCAGTACTTC. Translating it yields CASSLATSGGVYEQYF.

Only a few counts were recorded for this clonotype. The chain combines TRBV29-1 with TRBJ1-1; D ambiguous. The CDR3 loop spans 12 amino acids. The V gene lost 7 bases and the J gene lost 5 bases, with 14 bases spanning the gap. Germline-derived CDR1 and CDR2 are SQVTM and ANQGSEA. The CDR3 sequence: CSAPRPGTEAFF. For the CDR3, the DNA is TGCAGCGCACCCCGCCCGGGGACTGAAGCTTTCTTT.